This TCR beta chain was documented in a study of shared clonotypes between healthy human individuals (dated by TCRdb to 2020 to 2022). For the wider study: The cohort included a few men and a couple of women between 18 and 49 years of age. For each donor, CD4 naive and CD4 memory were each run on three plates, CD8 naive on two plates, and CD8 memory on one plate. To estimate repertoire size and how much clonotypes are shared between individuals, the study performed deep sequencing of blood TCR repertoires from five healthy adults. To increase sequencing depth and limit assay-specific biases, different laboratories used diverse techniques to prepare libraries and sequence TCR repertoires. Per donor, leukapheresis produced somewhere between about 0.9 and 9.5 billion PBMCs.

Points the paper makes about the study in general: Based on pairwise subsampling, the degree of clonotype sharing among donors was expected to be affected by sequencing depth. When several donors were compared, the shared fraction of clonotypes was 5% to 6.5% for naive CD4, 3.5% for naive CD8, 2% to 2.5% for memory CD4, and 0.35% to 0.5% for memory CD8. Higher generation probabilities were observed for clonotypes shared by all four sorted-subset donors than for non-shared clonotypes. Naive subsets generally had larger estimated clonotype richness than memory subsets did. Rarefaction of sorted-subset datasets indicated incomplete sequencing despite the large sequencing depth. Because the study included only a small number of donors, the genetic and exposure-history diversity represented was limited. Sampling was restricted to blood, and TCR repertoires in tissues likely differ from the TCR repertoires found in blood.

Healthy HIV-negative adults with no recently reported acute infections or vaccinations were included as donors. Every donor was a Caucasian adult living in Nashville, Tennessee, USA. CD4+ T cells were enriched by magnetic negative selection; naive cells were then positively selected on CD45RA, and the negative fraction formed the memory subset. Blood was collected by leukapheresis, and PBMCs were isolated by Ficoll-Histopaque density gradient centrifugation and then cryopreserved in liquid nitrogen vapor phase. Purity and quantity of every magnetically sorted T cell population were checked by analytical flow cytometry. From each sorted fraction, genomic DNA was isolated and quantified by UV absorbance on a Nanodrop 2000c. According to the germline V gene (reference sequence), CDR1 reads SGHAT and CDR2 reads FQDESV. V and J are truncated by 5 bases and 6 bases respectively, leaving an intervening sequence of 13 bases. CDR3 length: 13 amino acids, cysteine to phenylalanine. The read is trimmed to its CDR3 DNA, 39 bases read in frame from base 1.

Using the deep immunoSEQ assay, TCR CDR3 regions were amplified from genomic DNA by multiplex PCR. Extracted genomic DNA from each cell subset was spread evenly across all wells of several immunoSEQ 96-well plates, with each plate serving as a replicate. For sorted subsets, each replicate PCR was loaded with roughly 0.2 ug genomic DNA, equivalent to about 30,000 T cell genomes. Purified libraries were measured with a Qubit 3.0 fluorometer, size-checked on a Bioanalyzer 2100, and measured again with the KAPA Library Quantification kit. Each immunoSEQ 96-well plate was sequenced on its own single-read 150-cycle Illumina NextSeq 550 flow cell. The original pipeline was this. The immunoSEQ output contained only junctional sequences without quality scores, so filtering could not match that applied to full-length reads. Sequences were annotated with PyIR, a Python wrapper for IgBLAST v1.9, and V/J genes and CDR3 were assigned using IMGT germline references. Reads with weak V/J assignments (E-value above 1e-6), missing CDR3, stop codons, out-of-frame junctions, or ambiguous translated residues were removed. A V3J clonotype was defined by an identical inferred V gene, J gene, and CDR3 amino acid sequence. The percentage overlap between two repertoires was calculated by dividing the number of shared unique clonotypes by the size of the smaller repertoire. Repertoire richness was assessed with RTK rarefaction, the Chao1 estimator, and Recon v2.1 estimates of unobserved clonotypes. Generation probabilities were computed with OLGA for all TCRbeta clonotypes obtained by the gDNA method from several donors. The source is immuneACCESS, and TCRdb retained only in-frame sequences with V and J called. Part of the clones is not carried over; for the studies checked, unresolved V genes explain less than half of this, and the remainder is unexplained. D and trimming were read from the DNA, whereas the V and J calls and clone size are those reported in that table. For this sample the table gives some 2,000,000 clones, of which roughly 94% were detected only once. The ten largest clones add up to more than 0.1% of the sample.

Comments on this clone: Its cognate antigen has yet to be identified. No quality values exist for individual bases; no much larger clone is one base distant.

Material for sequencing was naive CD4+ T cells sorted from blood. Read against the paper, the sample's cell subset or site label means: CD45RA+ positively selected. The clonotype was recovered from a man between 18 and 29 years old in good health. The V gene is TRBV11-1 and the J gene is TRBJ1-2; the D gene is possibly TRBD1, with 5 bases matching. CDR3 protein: CASSPRQNDGYTF. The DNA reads TGTGCCAGCAGCCCCCGACAGAACGATGGCTACACCTTC.